These 25 T cell receptor beta chains share one sample of origin, sequenced in a study of blood T cell repertoires in COVID-19. Clones were sequenced by immunoSEQ multiplex PCR, and TCRdb holds only the in-frame ones, with some missing. The sample lists approximately 200,000 clones, 88% occurring once. The sequencing sample was made of peripheral blood. These receptor sequences come from an older man with acute or convalescent COVID-19.

V gene TRBV7-2 combines with J gene TRBJ2-2; 7 nucleotides align to TRBD2. The J segment lost 0 bases and the V segment lost 4 bases, leaving 8 bases of the junction unmatched. Per germline, CDR1 SGHTA and CDR2 FQGNSA. The CDR3 extends over 17 amino acids. CDR3 sequence: CASSSPSGGSNTGELFF. CDR3 nucleotide sequence: TGTGCCAGCAGCTCACCTAGCGGAGGTTCGAACACCGGGGAGCTGTTTTTT.

The gene calls are TRBV18 and TRBJ2-2; TRBD1 matches 12 bases. Germline V gives CDR1 KGHSH, CDR2 LQKENI. Trimming took 3 bases from V and 7 from J; bases not matched to a gene: 3. CDR3 length: 15 residues. The CDR3 DNA is TGTGCCAGCTCACCGGGACAGGGGGCCGGCGGGGAGCTGTTTTTT. Its translation: CASSPGQGAGGELFF.

V gene TRBV7-8 combines with J gene TRBJ2-7; 8 bases map to TRBD2. Germline trimming cut 1 base from V and 9 bases from J; bases unmatched to any gene: 11. The CDR3 is 15 amino acids. CDR1 is SGHVS, CDR2 FQNEAQ, per germline. CDR3: CASSLGTGTSDGQYF. CDR3 nucleotide sequence: TGTGCCAGCAGCTTAGGGACCGGGACTAGTGATGGGCAGTACTTC.

The chain uses TRBV18 and TRBJ2-7, with 7 nucleotides matching TRBD2. V was pared by 4 bases and J by 10 bases, with 10 bases of the junction left unmatched. This CDR3 spans 13 amino acids. Germline V CDR1 and CDR2: KGHSH, LQKENI. The CDR3 loop reads CASSLGLETSQYF. The DNA of the CDR3 is TGTGCCAGCTCACTTGGACTAGAGACGTCTCAGTACTTC.

The V call is TRBV7-9, the J call TRBJ1-5; 7 bases match TRBD1. Germline V gene lookup returns CDR1 SEHNR and CDR2 FQNEAQ (reference sequence). V was pared by 3 bases and J by 3 bases, with 5 bases of the junction left unmatched. The CDR3 has 15 residues. The CDR3 region has the DNA TGTGCCAGCAGCTTCGACAGGGAGATCAATCAGCCCCAGCATTTT. It yields the protein CASSFDREINQPQHF.

The chain couples TRBV5-1 to TRBJ2-3; D is ambiguous. Germline assignment: CDR1 SGHRS and CDR2 YFSETQ. V lost 4 bases, J lost 2 bases, and 8 bases lay in between. This CDR3 has 13 amino acids. The CDR3 here is CASSPGSTDTQYF. CDR3 coding DNA: TGCGCCAGCAGCCCCGGGTCCACAGATACGCAGTATTTT.

The V call is TRBV6-5, the J call TRBJ1-1; D remains unclear. The length of the CDR3 is 13 residues. Trimming pared 0 bases from V and 3 bases from J, leaving 5 bases between. The germline V gene has CDR1 MNHEY and CDR2 SVGAGI. The CDR3 nucleotides read TGTGCCAGCAGTTACTCGAGGGACACTGAAGCTTTCTTT. Translating it yields CASSYSRDTEAFF.

The gene calls are TRBV4-1 and TRBJ2-2; D is perhaps TRBD2 (5 bases). The CDR3 extends over 14 amino acids. The V and J ends lost 1 base and 6 bases respectively, with 9 bases between them. Germline V gene data show CDR1 as MGHRA and CDR2 as YSYEKL. DNA for the CDR3: TGCGCCAGCAGCCAAGGAGGGTTCGCCGGGGAGCTGTTTTTT. It is translated as CASSQGGFAGELFF.

V and J are TRBV19 and TRBJ2-7, with 8 bases lining up with TRBD1. V gave up 11 bases and J gave up 4 bases; unmatched junction bases: 10. Germline CDR1 reads LNHDA; CDR2 reads SQIVND (reference sequence). The CDR3 extends over 13 amino acids. CDR3 sequence: CASNTGGTYEQYF. CDR3 in DNA: TGTGCCTCAAACACAGGGGGGACTTACGAGCAGTACTTC.

This clone has only one observation. This rearrangement joins TRBV6-5 to TRBJ2-5; D is ambiguous. Per germline, CDR1 MNHEY and CDR2 SVGAGI. Trimming left V 8 bases short and J 1 base short, with 11 bases between. This CDR3 spans 13 amino acids. The CDR3 nucleotides are TGTGCCAGCGGGCTTCGCTTCCAAGAGACCCAGTACTTC. It encodes CASGLRFQETQYF.

Ten or more counts support this clone. V usage is TRBV15 and J usage is TRBJ1-5; D uncertain. The length of the CDR3 is 14 residues. Germline V gene data show CDR1 as LNHNV and CDR2 as YYDKDF (reference sequence). Trimming left V 0 bases short and J 6 bases short, with 9 bases between. CDR3 DNA: TGTGCCACCAGCAGAGATGGGGAGGGTCAGCCCCAGCATTTT. It is translated as CATSRDGEGQPQHF. Combining the CDR3 with reference TRBV15 and TRBJ1-5 gives the whole variable domain DAMVIQNPRYQVTQFGKPVTLSCSQTLNHNVMYWYQQKSSQAPKLLFHYYDKDFNNEADTPDNFQSRRPNTSFCFLDIRSPGLGDTAMYLCATSRDGEGQPQHFGDGTRLSIL.

This rearrangement joins TRBV5-5 to TRBJ1-2; D perhaps matches TRBD1 (5 bases). V gave up 0 bases and J gave up 2 bases, with 11 bases separating them. CDR1 and CDR2 from the germline V gene are SGHKS and YYEKEE (reference sequence). The CDR3 has 15 amino acids. Here the CDR3 DNA reads TGTGCCAGCAGCTTGGCGGGGACTCGGAACTATGGCTACACCTTC. This encodes CASSLAGTRNYGYTF.

The chain links TRBV2 to TRBJ2-5; D might be TRBD2 (6 bases). The CDR3 runs to 15 residues. CDR1 is SNHLY, CDR2 FYNNEI, per germline. Trimming removed 7 bases from V and 5 bases from J, with 20 bases in between. The CDR3 is CASNRDSLTTETQYF. The CDR3 region has the DNA TGTGCCAGCAACCGGGACTCCCTTACGACGGAGACCCAGTACTTC.

The chain employs TRBV19 and TRBJ1-1, with TRBD1 matching over 7 bases. CDR3 length: 14 residues. V lost 7 bases, J lost 6 bases, and 11 bases stayed unmatched. CDR1 and CDR2 (germline): LNHDA, SQIVND (reference sequence). The CDR3 loop is CASTLRGPTSEAFF. DNA for the CDR3: TGTGCCAGTACCCTAAGGGGGCCAACTTCTGAAGCTTTCTTT.

The chain uses TRBV7-2 and TRBJ2-3; 7 bases match TRBD2. The CDR3 is 14 amino acids. Trimming cost V 4 bases and J 4 bases; bases outside gene matches: 5. Germline V gene sequence: CDR1 SGHTA, CDR2 FQGNSA. The CDR3 region has the DNA TGTGCCAGCAGCTACGCGGGAGCTCCAGATACGCAGTATTTT. Its protein product is CASSYAGAPDTQYF.

In this sample, this clone turned up once. This sequence joins TRBV15 and TRBJ2-5; 10 positions agree with TRBD1. The CDR3 has 15 amino acids. Trimming cost V 0 bases and J 2 bases; bases outside gene matches: 0. Germline CDR1 and CDR2: LNHNV and YYDKDF (reference sequence). In DNA, the CDR3 is TGTGCCACCAGCAGAGAGGACAGGGGGCAAGAGACCCAGTACTTC. Translating it yields CATSREDRGQETQYF. Combining the CDR3 with reference TRBV15 and TRBJ2-5 gives the whole variable domain DAMVIQNPRYQVTQFGKPVTLSCSQTLNHNVMYWYQQKSSQAPKLLFHYYDKDFNNEADTPDNFQSRRPNTSFCFLDIRSPGLGDTAMYLCATSREDRGQETQYFGPGTRLLVL.

The chain links TRBV7-9 to TRBJ2-2; 8 bases map to TRBD1. The J segment lost 6 bases and the V segment lost 10 bases, leaving 13 bases of the junction unmatched. Germline V gene sequence: CDR1 SEHNR, CDR2 FQNEAQ (reference sequence). The CDR3 contains 15 residues. This CDR3 reads CAIGQGWNNAGELFF. Written as DNA, the CDR3 is TGTGCCATAGGACAGGGCTGGAATAACGCCGGGGAGCTGTTTTTT.

CDR3 sequence (DNA): TGCGCCAGCTCCCCGGAGGCTAGCGGGAGCTCCTACAATGAGCAGTTCTTC. Amino acid sequence: CASSPEASGSSYNEQFF. The rearrangement links TRBV5-1 to TRBJ2-1, with 10 bases identical to TRBD2. CDR1 is SGHRS and CDR2 is YFSETQ in the germline V gene. This CDR3 spans 17 amino acids. V shed 7 bases and J 0 bases; nucleotides not matched to a gene: 10.

This rearrangement joins TRBV19 to TRBJ1-1, with a possible D match to TRBD1 (5 bases). This CDR3 comprises 13 residues. Germline V gene lookup returns CDR1 LNHDA and CDR2 SQIVND (reference sequence). Trimming removed 3 bases at V and 5 bases at J, with 10 bases between. The CDR3 loop reads CASSMVQGTEAFF. The CDR3 DNA follows: TGTGCCAGTAGTATGGTCCAGGGAACTGAAGCTTTCTTT.

The J gene is TRBJ2-1, the V gene TRBV7-3; TRBD1 matches at 7 bases. V gave up 5 bases and J gave up 8 bases; unmatched junction bases: 15. Germline values: CDR1 SGHTA, CDR2 FQGTGA. This CDR3 is 16 amino acids long. The CDR3: CASSPMPGQRGHEQFF. Written as DNA, the CDR3 is TGTGCCAGCAGCCCAATGCCGGGACAGAGAGGACATGAGCAGTTCTTC.

V gene TRBV19 combines with J gene TRBJ2-2, with D unresolved. The germline gives CDR1 LNHDA, CDR2 SQIVND (reference sequence). The V end was cut by 6 bases, the J end by 0 bases, with 8 bases between. The CDR3 has 14 residues. CDR3 sequence: CASRSLTNTGELFF. Written as DNA, the CDR3 is TGTGCCAGTAGGAGTCTTACGAACACCGGGGAGCTGTTTTTT.

The V and J genes are TRBV6-5 and TRBJ1-4; 8 bases agree with TRBD1. The CDR3 contains 15 residues. Germline CDR1 is MNHEY and CDR2 is SVGAGI. With 4 bases clipped from V and 7 bases from J, the junction kept 8 bases outside the gene matches. CDR3 bases: TGTGCCAGCAGTTCCCTTCAGGGGGCCCCTGAAAAACTGTTTTTT. It specifies CASSSLQGAPEKLFF.

The chain couples TRBV4-3 to TRBJ2-1; TRBD2 matches 9 bases. V lost 3 bases to trimming and J lost 3 bases; unmatched junction nucleotides: 6. This CDR3 contains 16 residues. The germline gives CDR1 LGHNA, CDR2 YSLEER. This chain's CDR3 is CASSHFSGGLYNEQFF. The DNA of the CDR3 is TGCGCCAGCAGCCATTTTAGCGGGGGCCTCTACAATGAGCAGTTCTTC.

This clone was detected only once. The sample contains more than one DNA sequence encoding this CDR3. V gene TRBV6-5 combines with J gene TRBJ1-5, with 7 bases aligning to TRBD1. V gave up 5 bases and J gave up 0 bases; unmatched junction bases: 4. There are 15 residues in the CDR3. Germline CDR1 MNHEY, CDR2 SVGAGI. The CDR3 DNA is TGTGCCAGCAGTAGTGGGACAGATAGCAATCAGCCCCAGCATTTT. Translated, it gives CASSSGTDSNQPQHF.

CDR3 sequence reads: CASSPLGLAGGNYEQYF. CDR3 DNA: TGTGCCAGCAGCCCCTTGGGACTAGCGGGAGGGAACTACGAGCAGTACTTC. This rearrangement joins TRBV4-2 to TRBJ2-7, with 16 bases matching TRBD2. This CDR3 comprises 17 residues. Germline V gene lookup returns CDR1 LGHNA and CDR2 YNFKEQ. The V gene end was trimmed by 4 bases and the J gene end by 3 bases; junction bases not matched to a gene: 6.